The clone carrying this T cell receptor (beta chain) was detected many times. This sample stems from a study of early T cells in non-severe SARS-CoV-2 infection. The TCR library protocol attached unique molecular identifiers to the individual cDNA molecules. MiXCR, applied by TCRdb to the 5' RACE reads, yields one record per CDR3 protein. There are approximately 69,000 distinct CDR3 sequences in the sample; approximately 12% occur only once, and around 5.8% lies in the top ten. Sequencing was performed on whole blood. The source is an adult who was a healthcare worker with PCR-confirmed SARS-CoV-2 infection or an uninfected control (not recorded which).

DNA of the CDR3: TGTGCCAGCAGCTTAGCGCTAATCCCCAACAGGGCAGATAATTCACCCCTCCACTTT. Protein sequence: CASSLALIPNRADNSPLHF. The chain carries TRBV7-9 and TRBJ1-6; D might be TRBD1 (6 bases). The length of the CDR3 is 19 residues. CDR1 and CDR2 (germline): SEHNR, FQNEAQ (reference sequence). Trimming left V 0 bases short and J 5 bases short, with 20 bases between.